Sequencing of this TCR beta chain was carried out in a study of cytomegalovirus exposure and HLA in healthy donors. About the research overall: The Caucasian-associated ancestry cluster contained approximately 81% of the roughly 400 genotyped donors. Broader study findings: What a later analysis reportedly showed was that an Asian-associated ancestry cluster had fewer N-insertions than the approximately 670-donor mean.

This clone was counted once. Its target is unknown. The PCR made use of 60 Vbeta and 13 Jbeta primers. Assay: immunoSEQ multiplex PCR; the TCRdb copy retains only in-frame clones and omits some. The sample holds approximately 200,000 clones, over 75% seen once. The origin of this receptor is a human donor in good health. Sequencing was performed on PBMCs.

In DNA, the CDR3 is TGCGCCAGCAGCCAAGTCGGACTAGCGGGAGATCGTTGGAATGAGCAGTTCTTC. Its translation: CASSQVGLAGDRWNEQFF. The rearrangement links TRBV4-1 to TRBJ2-1; TRBD2 matches at 13 bases. With 1 base clipped from V and 7 bases from J, the junction kept 10 bases outside the gene matches. The CDR3 covers 18 residues. Per the germline V gene, CDR1 is MGHRA and CDR2 is YSYEKL.